The T cell receptor (beta chain) under discussion was sequenced for a study of response to subunit inactivated influenza vaccine. Whole-study findings and limits: It was suggested by the authors that few new T cells are recruited by each seasonal influenza vaccination.

One entry per CDR3 protein, called by TCRdb with MiXCR from the RT-PCR reads. The repertoire holds a few hundred thousand distinct CDR3 sequences, with 14% as singletons. This clonotype was seen more than once but under ten times. The antigen is unknown. The receptor comes from a man between 45 and 60 years old who received an inactivated influenza vaccine. The material was PBMCs from blood, obtained about 11 days after vaccination.

The CDR3 DNA is TGTGCCAGCAGTTTAAGCGGGGGGATCAATGAGCAGTTCTTC. Its translation is CASSLSGGINEQFF. The gene calls are TRBV28 and TRBJ2-1; 9 bases are shared with TRBD2. From germline, CDR1 is MDHEN and CDR2 SYDVKM. The CDR3 totals 14 residues. After removal of 2 bases from V and 6 bases from J, the junction contained 2 bases not matched to a gene.